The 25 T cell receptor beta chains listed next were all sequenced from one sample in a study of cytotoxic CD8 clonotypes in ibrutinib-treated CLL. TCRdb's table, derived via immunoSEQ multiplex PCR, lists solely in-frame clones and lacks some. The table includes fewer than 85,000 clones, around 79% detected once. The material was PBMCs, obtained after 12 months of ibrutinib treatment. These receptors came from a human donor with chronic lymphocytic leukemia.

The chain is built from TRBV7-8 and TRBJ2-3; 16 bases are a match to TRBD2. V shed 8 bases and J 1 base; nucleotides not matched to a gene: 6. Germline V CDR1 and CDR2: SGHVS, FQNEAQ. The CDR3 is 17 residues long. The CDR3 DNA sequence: TGTGCCAGCTGCGCTGGGACTAGCGGGGGGGGCACAGATACGCAGTATTTT. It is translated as CASCAGTSGGGTDTQYF.

The CDR3 reads CASSAVTGAADTQYF. The CDR3 DNA sequence: TGTGCCAGCAGCGCCGTGACGGGCGCGGCAGATACGCAGTATTTT. The chain combines TRBV2 with TRBJ2-3; D remains ambiguous. The CDR3 covers 15 residues. V was pared by 6 bases and J by 4 bases, with 17 bases between. Germline V lookup: CDR1 SNHLY, CDR2 FYNNEI.

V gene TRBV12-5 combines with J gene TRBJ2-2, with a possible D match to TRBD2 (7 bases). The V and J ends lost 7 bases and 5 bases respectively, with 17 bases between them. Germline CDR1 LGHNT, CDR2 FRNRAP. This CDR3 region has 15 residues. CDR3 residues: CASAAEGGVTGELFF. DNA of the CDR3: TGTGCTAGTGCCGCTGAGGGGGGGGTAACCGGGGAGCTGTTTTTT.

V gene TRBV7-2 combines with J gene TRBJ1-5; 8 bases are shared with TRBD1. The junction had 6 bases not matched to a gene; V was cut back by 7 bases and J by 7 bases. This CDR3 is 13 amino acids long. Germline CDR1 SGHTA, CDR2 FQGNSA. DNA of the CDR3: TGTGCCAGCAACGACAGGGGTGGACAGCCCCAGCATTTT. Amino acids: CASNDRGGQPQHF.

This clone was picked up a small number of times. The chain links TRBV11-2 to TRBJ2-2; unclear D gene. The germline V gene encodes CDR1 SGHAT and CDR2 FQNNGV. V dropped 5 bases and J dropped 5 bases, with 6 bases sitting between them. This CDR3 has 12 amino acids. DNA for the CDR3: TGTGCCAGCAGCCCCCCGACCGGGGAGCTGTTTTTT. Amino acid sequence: CASSPPTGELFF.

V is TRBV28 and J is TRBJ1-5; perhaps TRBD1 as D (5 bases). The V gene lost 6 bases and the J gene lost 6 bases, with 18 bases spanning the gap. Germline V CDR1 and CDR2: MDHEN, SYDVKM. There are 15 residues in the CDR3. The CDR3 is CASSYGTGGFQPQHF. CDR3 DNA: TGTGCCAGCAGCTACGGCACAGGCGGTTTTCAGCCCCAGCATTTT.

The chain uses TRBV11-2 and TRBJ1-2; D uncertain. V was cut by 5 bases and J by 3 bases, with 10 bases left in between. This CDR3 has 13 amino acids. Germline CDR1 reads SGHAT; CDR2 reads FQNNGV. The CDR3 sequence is CASSLHPDYGYTF. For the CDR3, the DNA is TGTGCCAGCAGCCTTCACCCTGACTATGGCTACACCTTC.

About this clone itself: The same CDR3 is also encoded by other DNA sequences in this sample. This chain's CDR3 is CASSPRGGDGYTF. CDR3 bases: TGTGCCAGCTCACCACGCGGGGGTGATGGCTACACCTTC. The chain carries TRBV18 and TRBJ1-2; D is possibly TRBD1 (5 bases). The CDR3 totals 13 residues. V was pared by 1 base and J by 6 bases, with 9 bases between. CDR1 KGHSH and CDR2 LQKENI come from the germline V gene.

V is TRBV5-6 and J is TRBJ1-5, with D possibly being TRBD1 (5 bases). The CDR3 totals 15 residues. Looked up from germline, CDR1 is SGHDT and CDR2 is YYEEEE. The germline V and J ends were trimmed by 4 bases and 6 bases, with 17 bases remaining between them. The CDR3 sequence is CASSLMGMGGQPQHF. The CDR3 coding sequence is TGTGCCAGCAGCCTGATGGGGATGGGGGGTCAGCCCCAGCATTTT.

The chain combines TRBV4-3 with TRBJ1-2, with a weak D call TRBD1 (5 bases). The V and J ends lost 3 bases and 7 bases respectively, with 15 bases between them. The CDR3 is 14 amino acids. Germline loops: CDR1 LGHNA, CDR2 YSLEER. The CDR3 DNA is TGCGCCAGCAGCCAGGTCACCGGGGCCCTTGGCTACACCTTC. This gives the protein CASSQVTGALGYTF.

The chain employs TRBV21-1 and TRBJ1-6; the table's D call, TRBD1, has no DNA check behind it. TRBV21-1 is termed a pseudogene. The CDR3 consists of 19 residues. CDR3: CASSKVDREFRLDNSPLHF. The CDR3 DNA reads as TGTGCCAGCAGCAAAGTGGACAGGGAATTCAGGCTCGATAATTCACCCCTCCACTTT.

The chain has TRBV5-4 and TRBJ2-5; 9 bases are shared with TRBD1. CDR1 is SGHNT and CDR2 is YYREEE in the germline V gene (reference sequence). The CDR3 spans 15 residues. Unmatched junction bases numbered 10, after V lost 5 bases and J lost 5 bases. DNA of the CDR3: TGTGCCAGCAGGCGGGACAGGGCCCTTGGGGAGACCCAGTACTTC. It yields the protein CASRRDRALGETQYF.

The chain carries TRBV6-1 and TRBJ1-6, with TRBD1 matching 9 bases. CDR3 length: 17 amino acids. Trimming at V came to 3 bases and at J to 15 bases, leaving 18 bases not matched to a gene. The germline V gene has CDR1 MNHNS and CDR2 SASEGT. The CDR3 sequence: CASSDLFWDRASGVLHF. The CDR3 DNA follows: TGTGCCAGCAGTGATCTTTTTTGGGACAGGGCCTCCGGGGTCCTCCACTTT.

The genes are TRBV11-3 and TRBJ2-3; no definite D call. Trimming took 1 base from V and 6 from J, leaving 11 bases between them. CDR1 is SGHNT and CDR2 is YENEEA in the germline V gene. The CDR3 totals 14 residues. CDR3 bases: TGTGCCAGCAGCTTAGGGGTAGGAATGGATACGCAGTATTTT. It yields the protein CASSLGVGMDTQYF.

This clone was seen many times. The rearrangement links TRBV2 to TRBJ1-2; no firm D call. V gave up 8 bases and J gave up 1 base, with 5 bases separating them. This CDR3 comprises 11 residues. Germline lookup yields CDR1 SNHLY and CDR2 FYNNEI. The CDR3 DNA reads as TGTGCCAGCGGGAATAACTATGGCTACACCTTC. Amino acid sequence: CASGNNYGYTF.

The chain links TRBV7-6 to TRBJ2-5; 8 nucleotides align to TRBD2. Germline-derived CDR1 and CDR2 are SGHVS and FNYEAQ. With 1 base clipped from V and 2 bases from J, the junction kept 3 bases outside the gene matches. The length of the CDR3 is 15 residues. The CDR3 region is CASSLGGTRQETQYF. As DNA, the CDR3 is TGTGCCAGCAGCTTAGGGGGGACTAGGCAAGAGACCCAGTACTTC. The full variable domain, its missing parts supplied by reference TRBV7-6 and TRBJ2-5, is GAGVSQSPRYKVTKRGQDVALRCDPISGHVSLYWYRQALGQGPEFLTYFNYEAQQDKSGLPNDRFSAERPEGSISTLTIQRTEQRDSAMYRCASSLGGTRQETQYFGPGTRLLVL.

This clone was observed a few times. CDR3 residues: CASTLAPGAYEQYF. In DNA, the CDR3 is TGTGCCAGTACCCTAGCCCCAGGAGCTTACGAGCAGTACTTC. The genes are TRBV19 and TRBJ2-7; D perhaps matches TRBD2 (5 bases). V shed 7 bases and J shed 4 bases, with 17 bases lying between them. Germline V CDR1 and CDR2: LNHDA, SQIVND (reference sequence). This CDR3 region has 14 residues.

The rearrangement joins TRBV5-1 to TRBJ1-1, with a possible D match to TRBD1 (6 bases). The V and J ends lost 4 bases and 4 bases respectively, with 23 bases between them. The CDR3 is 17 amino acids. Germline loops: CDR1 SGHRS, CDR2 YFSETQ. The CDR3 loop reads CASSPGDTSPVGTEAFF. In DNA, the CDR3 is TGCGCCAGCAGCCCGGGGGACACTTCCCCGGTGGGCACTGAAGCTTTCTTT.

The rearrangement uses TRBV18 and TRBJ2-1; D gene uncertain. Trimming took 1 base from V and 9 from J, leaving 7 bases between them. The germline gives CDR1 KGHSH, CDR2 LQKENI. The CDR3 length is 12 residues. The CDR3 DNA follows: TGTGCCAGCTCACCACGTTATGGTGAGCAGTTCTTC. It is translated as CASSPRYGEQFF. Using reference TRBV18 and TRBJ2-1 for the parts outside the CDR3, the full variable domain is NAGVMQNPRHLVRRRGQEARLRCSPMKGHSHVYWYRQLPEEGLKFMVYLQKENIIDESGMPKERFSAEFPKEGPSILRIQQVVRGDSAAYFCASSPRYGEQFFGPGTRLTVL.

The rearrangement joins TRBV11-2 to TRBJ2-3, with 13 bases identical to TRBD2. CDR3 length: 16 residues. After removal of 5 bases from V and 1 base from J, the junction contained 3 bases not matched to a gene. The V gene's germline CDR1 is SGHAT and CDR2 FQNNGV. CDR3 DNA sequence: TGTGCCAGCAGCCCCGGACTAGCGGGGGGCACAGATACGCAGTATTTT. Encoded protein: CASSPGLAGGTDTQYF.

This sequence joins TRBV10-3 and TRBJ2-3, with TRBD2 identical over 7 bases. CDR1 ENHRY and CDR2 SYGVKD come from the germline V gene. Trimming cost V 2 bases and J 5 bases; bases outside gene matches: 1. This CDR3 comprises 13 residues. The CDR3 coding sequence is TGTGCCATCAGTGAGAGGGAGGGAGATACGCAGTATTTT. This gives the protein CAISEREGDTQYF.

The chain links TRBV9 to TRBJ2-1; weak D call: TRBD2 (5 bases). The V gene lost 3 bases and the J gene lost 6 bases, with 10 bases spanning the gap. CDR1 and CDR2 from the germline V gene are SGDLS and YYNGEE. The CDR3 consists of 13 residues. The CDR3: CASSEDWTNEQFF. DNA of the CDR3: TGTGCCAGCAGCGAGGACTGGACCAATGAGCAGTTCTTC.

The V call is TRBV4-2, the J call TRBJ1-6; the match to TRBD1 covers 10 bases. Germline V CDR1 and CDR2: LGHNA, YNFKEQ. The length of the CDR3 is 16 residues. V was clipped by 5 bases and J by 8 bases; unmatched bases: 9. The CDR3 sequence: CASSVPGQGLYSPLHF. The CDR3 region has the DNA TGTGCCAGCAGCGTCCCGGGACAGGGGCTGTATTCACCCCTCCACTTT.

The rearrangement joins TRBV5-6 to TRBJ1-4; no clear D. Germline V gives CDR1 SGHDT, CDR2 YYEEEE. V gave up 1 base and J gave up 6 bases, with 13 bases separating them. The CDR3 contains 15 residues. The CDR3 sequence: CASSLMLSGYEKLFF. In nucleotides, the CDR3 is TGTGCCAGCAGCTTGATGCTGTCTGGGTATGAAAAACTGTTTTTT.

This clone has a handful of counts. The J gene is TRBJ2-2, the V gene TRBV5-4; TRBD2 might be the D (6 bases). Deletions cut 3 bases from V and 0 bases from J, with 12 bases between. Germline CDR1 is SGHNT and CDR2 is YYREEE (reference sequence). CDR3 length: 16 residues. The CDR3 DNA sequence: TGTGCCAGCAGCTACGGGGGACTCCCGAACACCGGGGAGCTGTTTTTT. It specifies CASSYGGLPNTGELFF. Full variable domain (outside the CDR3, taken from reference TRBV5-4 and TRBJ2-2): ETGVTQSPTHLIKTRGQQVTLRCSSQSGHNTVSWYQQALGQGPQFIFQYYREEENGRGNFPPRFSGLQFPNYSSELNVNALELDDSALYLCASSYGGLPNTGELFFGEGSRLTVL.